The clone carrying this T cell receptor beta chain was picked up many times. The antigen is undetermined. This sample was taken from a study of identical twins. General observations from the study: Out-of-frame alpha sequences common to twins were enriched for low generation probability. Insertions were reduced in abundant cord blood beta clonotypes but not in memory repertoires.

There are 15 residues in the CDR3. Trimming took off 3 bases at V and 4 bases at J, with 16 bases between the two ends. Germline CDR1 SGHRS, CDR2 YFSETQ. Unique molecular identifiers were in the cDNA, with template-switch universal primer binding. TCRdb recomputed calls from the 5' RACE reads with MiXCR, one row per CDR3 protein. The repertoire holds 690,000 or so distinct CDR3 sequences, with around 8.6% as singletons. These same records also appear under a second study, on yellow fever vaccine responses in identical twins. That study adds: Reportedly, twins' vaccine T cell responses looked partly convergent and partly personalized.

This TCR came from a woman aged 18-35 years in good health. Sequenced input: PBMCs. This chain connects TRBV5-1 to TRBJ1-2; D gene unclear. In DNA form, the CDR3 reads TGCGCCAGCAGCTACGATACAGCGACCCTCTATGGCTACACCTTC. This encodes CASSYDTATLYGYTF.